Given below is one T cell receptor (beta chain) in context. TCRdb recomputed calls from the RT-PCR reads with MiXCR, one row per CDR3 protein. The table lists about 960,000 distinct CDR3 sequences, more than 15% of them singletons. This sample is part of a study of patients and donors after allogeneic stem cell transplantation. The germline V and J ends were trimmed by 4 bases and 4 bases, with 14 bases remaining between them. Looked up from germline, CDR1 is SGHRS and CDR2 is YFSETQ. The CDR3 is 14 residues long. The receptor was derived from a human donor who was either an allogeneic HSCT recipient or a stem cell or donor lymphocyte infusion donor (not recorded which). It is not recorded whose cells these are; they may come from a transplant donor. This chain links TRBV5-1 with TRBJ2-5, with D possibly matching TRBD2 (6 bases). Source material: blood, either unsorted or a sorted T cell fraction (not recorded which). For the CDR3, the DNA is TGCGCCAGCAGCCCTACCGCGGGACCAGAGACCCAGTACTTC. The encoded protein is CASSPTAGPETQYF.